This TCR beta chain stems from a study of identical twins. CDR3 size: 15 residues. In germline, CDR1 is MNHEY, CDR2 SVGAGI. Trimming pared 0 bases from V and 7 bases from J, leaving 13 bases between. Points from the study as a whole: Invariant T cells like MAIT and iNKT could partly confound the zero-insertion analyses. Within monozygotic twins, out-of-frame TCR alpha sharing was underestimated by the models. In drawing conclusions, the study used cross-sectional statistical analysis and did not follow the same donors.

Each cDNA held unique molecular identifiers, and template switching gave it a universal primer site. Using its own MiXCR run on the 5' RACE reads, TCRdb lists one record per CDR3 protein. This table has 1.5 million or so distinct CDR3 sequences, more than 30% appearing once. Turning to this clonotype: The antigen remains undetermined.

This receptor was identified in a newborn girl in good health. The V gene is TRBV6-5, the J gene TRBJ1-5; D may be TRBD1 (6 bases). Sequenced sample: cord blood. As DNA, the CDR3 is TGTGCCAGCAGTTACTCGAGGGGGGTCGGCCAGCCCCAGCATTTT. Translation gives CASSYSRGVGQPQHF.